These T cell receptor beta chains were read from a single sample in a study of early T cells in non-severe SARS-CoV-2 infection. One entry per CDR3 protein, called by TCRdb with MiXCR from the 5' RACE reads. This table has 75,000 or so distinct CDR3 sequences, about an eighth appearing once. This material consisted of whole blood, taken at baseline. The receptors derive from an adult who was a healthcare worker with PCR-confirmed SARS-CoV-2 infection or an uninfected control (not recorded which). CDR3s include the opening cysteine and the closing phenylalanine or tryptophan. D genes are given only for firm matches. Some rows have no size entry. The others give once, few or many, or a class for an expanded clone.

TRBV29-1,.,TRBJ2-5,many,CSTRDLGETQYF,TGCAGCACCCGGGACCTGGGGGAGACCCAGTACTTC
TRBV20-1,.,TRBJ2-7,many,CSARDRAYEQYF,TGCAGTGCGAGAGACAGAGCCTACGAGCAGTACTTC
TRBV9,.,TRBJ1-5,many,CASSVEGREPQHF,TGTGCCAGCAGCGTAGAGGGGCGTGAGCCCCAGCATTTT
TRBV30,TRBD2,TRBJ2-7,few,CAWSVGRGSSYEQYF,TGTGCCTGGAGTGTTGGGCGGGGGAGCTCCTACGAGCAGTACTTC
TRBV5-1,.,TRBJ1-2,.,CASSLRGLGYGYTF,TGCGCCAGCAGCTTGCGAGGTCTTGGCTATGGCTACACCTTC
TRBV12-3/TRBV12-4,.,TRBJ2-1,.,CASSADSQVYNEQFF,TGTGCCAGCAGTGCGGACAGCCAGGTCTACAATGAGCAGTTCTTC
TRBV4-1,.,TRBJ1-5,few,CASSHPAGSNQPQHF,TGCGCCAGCAGCCACCCCGCGGGAAGCAATCAGCCCCAGCATTTT
TRBV9,TRBD2,TRBJ2-1,many,CASSEGLAYNEQFF,TGTGCCAGCAGCGAGGGACTAGCCTACAATGAGCAGTTCTTC
TRBV5-1,.,TRBJ2-1,.,CASSAEYEQFF,TGCGCCAGCAGCGCCGAATATGAGCAGTTCTTC
TRBV9,.,TRBJ1-1,few,CASSPNWGTEAFF,TGTGCCAGCAGTCCTAATTGGGGCACTGAAGCTTTCTTT
TRBV7-9,.,TRBJ2-6,few,CASSQSVGANVLTF,TGTGCCAGCAGCCAATCAGTTGGGGCCAACGTCCTGACTTTC
TRBV19,TRBD1,TRBJ2-7,.,CASSSGQAPGEQYF,TGTGCCAGTAGTTCGGGACAGGCCCCTGGCGAGCAGTACTTC
TRBV7-9,.,TRBJ1-5,many,CASSPGRGDQPQHF,TGTGCCAGCAGCCCGGGACGGGGGGATCAGCCCCAGCATTTT
TRBV10-3,TRBD1,TRBJ1-6,many,CAMAGQLNSPLHF,TGTGCCATGGCGGGACAGCTTAATTCACCCCTCCATTTT
TRBV5-5,TRBD2,TRBJ2-1,.,CASSLEGLALNEQFF,TGTGCCAGCAGCTTGGAGGGACTAGCGTTGAATGAGCAGTTCTTC
TRBV5-1,TRBD1,TRBJ2-7,few,CASSSGTGTYEQYF,TGCGCCAGCAGCTCCGGGACAGGGACCTACGAGCAGTACTTC
TRBV20-1,.,TRBJ2-3,.,CSAIRGGDTQYF,TGCAGTGCTATCCGGGGCGGGGATACGCAGTATTTT
TRBV9,.,TRBJ2-2,.,CASSVVAGRSGELFF,TGTGCCAGCAGCGTAGTCGCGGGGCGTTCCGGGGAGCTGTTTTTT